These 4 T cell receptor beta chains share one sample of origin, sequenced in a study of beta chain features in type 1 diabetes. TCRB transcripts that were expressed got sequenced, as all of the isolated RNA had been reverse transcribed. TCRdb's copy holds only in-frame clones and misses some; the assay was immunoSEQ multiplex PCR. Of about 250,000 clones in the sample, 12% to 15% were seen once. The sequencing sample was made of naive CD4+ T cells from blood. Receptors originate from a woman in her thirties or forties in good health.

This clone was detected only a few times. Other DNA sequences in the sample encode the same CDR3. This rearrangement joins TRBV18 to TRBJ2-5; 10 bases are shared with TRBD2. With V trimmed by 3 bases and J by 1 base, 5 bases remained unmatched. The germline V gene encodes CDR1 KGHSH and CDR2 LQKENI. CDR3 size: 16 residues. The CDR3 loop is CASSPLAGGLQETQYF. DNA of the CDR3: TGTGCCAGCTCACCGTTAGCGGGGGGCCTCCAAGAGACCCAGTACTTC.

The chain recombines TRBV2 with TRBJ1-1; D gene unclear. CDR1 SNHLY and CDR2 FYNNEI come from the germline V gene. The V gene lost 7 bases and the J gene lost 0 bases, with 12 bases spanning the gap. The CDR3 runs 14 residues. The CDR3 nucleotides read TGTGCCAGCACCCCGCGCCGATTGAACACTGAAGCTTTCTTT. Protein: CASTPRRLNTEAFF.

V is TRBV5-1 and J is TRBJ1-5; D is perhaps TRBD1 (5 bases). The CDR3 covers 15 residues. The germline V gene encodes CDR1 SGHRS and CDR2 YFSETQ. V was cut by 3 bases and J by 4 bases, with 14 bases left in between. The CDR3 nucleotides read TGCGCCAGCAGCTCTACAGGATCGCAAAATCAGCCCCAGCATTTT. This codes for CASSSTGSQNQPQHF.

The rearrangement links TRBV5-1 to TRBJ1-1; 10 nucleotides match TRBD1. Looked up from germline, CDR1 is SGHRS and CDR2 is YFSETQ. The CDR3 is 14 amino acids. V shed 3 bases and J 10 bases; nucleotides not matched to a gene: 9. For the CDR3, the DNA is TGCGCCAGCAGCTCGTCCCGGGACAGGGGCGGAGCTTTCTTT. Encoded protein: CASSSSRDRGGAFF.